This T cell receptor beta chain is drawn from a study of shared clonotypes between healthy human individuals. General study findings and limits: The naive CD4 repertoires of a few donors were compared, and around 5.1% of clonotypes were shared.

Sequencing was performed with immunoSEQ multiplex PCR; in TCRdb, only in-frame clones are kept and a portion is missing. The top ten hold approximately 1.5% of the sample, which has about 1 million clones, about 75% seen once. Regarding this clone: Its antigen is currently unknown.

Per the germline V gene, CDR1 is LNHDA and CDR2 is SQIVND (reference sequence). After removal of 4 bases from V and 4 bases from J, the junction contained 11 bases not matched to a gene. This CDR3 contains 17 residues. This rearrangement joins TRBV19 to TRBJ2-2; 8 bases agree with TRBD2. This clonotype originated in a man aged 18 to 29 in good health. Input material: memory CD4+ T cells sorted from blood. Subset noted: CD45RA-negative fraction. DNA for the CDR3: TGTGCCAGTAGTACCCAAAGGAGCGGGGGACGCACCGGGGAGCTGTTTTTT. Protein: CASSTQRSGGRTGELFF.